A single sample gave rise to the 32 T cell receptor beta chains below, sequenced in a study of CD8 T cells in ankylosing spondylitis. One entry per CDR3 protein, called by TCRdb with MiXCR from the 5' RACE reads. The table shows some 240,000 distinct CDR3 sequences, with 6% to 8.5% occurring only once. No antigen is known for these receptors. Study-wide findings and caveats: Several highly homologous variants formed a TCR beta motif that appeared characteristic of ankylosing spondylitis blood.

The sample comprised blood, either unsorted or a sorted T cell fraction (not recorded which). The receptors here all came from a male donor with ankylosing spondylitis.

This clonotype was counted ten times or more. The V and J genes are TRBV7-6 and TRBJ2-1; 10 bases are a match to TRBD2. With V trimmed by 5 bases and J by 2 bases, 3 bases remained unmatched. The CDR3 covers 15 residues. Germline CDR1 is SGHVS and CDR2 is FNYEAQ. The CDR3 is CASSKLAGPYNEQFF. In nucleotides, the CDR3 is TGTGCCAGCAGCAAACTAGCGGGGCCCTACAATGAGCAGTTCTTC.

In this sample, this clonotype turned up many times. The chain has TRBV7-9 and TRBJ2-2; 7 bases are shared with TRBD1. Germline CDR1 is SEHNR and CDR2 is FQNEAQ (reference sequence). This CDR3 contains 16 residues. After removal of 5 bases from V and 1 base from J, the junction contained 7 bases not matched to a gene. CDR3 DNA: TGTGCCAGCAGCCTCACAGGGGTCCTGAACACCGGGGAGCTGTTTTTT. It codes for CASSLTGVLNTGELFF.

This clonotype was seen ten or more times. The chain combines TRBV5-1 with TRBJ2-7, with D possibly being TRBD2 (5 bases). The length of the CDR3 is 14 residues. Deletions cut 0 bases from V and 5 bases from J, with 12 bases between. Germline lookup yields CDR1 SGHRS and CDR2 YFSETQ. The CDR3 DNA follows: TGCGCCAGCAGCTTGGGGGAGAGGGCACACGAGCAGTACTTC. This codes for CASSLGERAHEQYF.

This clonotype occurred a few times. V gene TRBV29-1 combines with J gene TRBJ1-2; D remains ambiguous. The length of the CDR3 is 13 residues. Germline-derived CDR1 and CDR2 are SQVTM and ANQGSEA. V lost 4 bases and J 0 bases, leaving 9 bases between the germline ends. Written as DNA, the CDR3 is TGCAGCGTTGGGGATACAGCTAACTATGGCTACACCTTC. This gives the protein CSVGDTANYGYTF.

This clonotype was recorded at least ten times. The chain links TRBV6-2 or TRBV6-3 to TRBJ2-3; D is undetermined. Per germline, CDR1 MNHEY and CDR2 SVGEGT. V was clipped by 0 bases and J by 6 bases, with 7 bases between them. The CDR3 covers 13 residues. The CDR3 nucleotides are TGTGCCAGCAGTTACTCGGGATCCGATACGCAGTATTTT. Translated: CASSYSGSDTQYF.

In its sample, this clonotype was seen many times. CDR3 sequence: CASSLVADGYNEQFF. The CDR3 DNA reads TGTGCCAGCAGCTTGGTAGCGGATGGGTACAATGAGCAGTTCTTC. The chain couples TRBV5-4 to TRBJ2-1, with D maybe TRBD2 (6 bases). The CDR3 spans 15 residues. V lost 0 bases and J 4 bases, leaving 11 bases between the germline ends. The V gene's germline CDR1 is SGHNT and CDR2 YYREEE (reference sequence).

This clonotype has at least ten counts. The chain has TRBV7-9 and TRBJ1-1; D not certain. The germline V and J ends were trimmed by 1 base and 0 bases, with 6 bases remaining between them. The CDR3 totals 14 residues. Germline assignment: CDR1 SEHNR and CDR2 FQNEAQ (reference sequence). CDR3 sequence (DNA): TGTGCCAGCAGCTTAGTTTCCGTGAACACTGAAGCTTTCTTT. Translated, it gives CASSLVSVNTEAFF. Full variable domain (outside the CDR3, taken from reference TRBV7-9 and TRBJ1-1): DTGVSQNPRHKITKRGQNVTFRCDPISEHNRLYWYRQTLGQGPEFLTYFQNEAQLEKSRLLSDRFSAERPKGSFSTLEIQRTEQGDSAMYLCASSLVSVNTEAFFGQGTRLTVV.

This clonotype has at least ten counts. The rearrangement links TRBV29-1 to TRBJ1-1, with D tentatively TRBD1 (6 bases). The CDR3 has 15 amino acids. The germline V and J ends were trimmed by 0 bases and 10 bases, with 21 bases remaining between them. The germline V gene encodes CDR1 SQVTM and CDR2 ANQGSEA. The CDR3 loop is CSVEDTTAGVLGAFF. CDR3 in DNA: TGCAGCGTTGAAGATACCACGGCAGGGGTGCTGGGAGCTTTCTTT. The complete variable domain, with remaining parts taken from reference TRBV29-1 and TRBJ1-1, reads SAVISQKPSRDICQRGTSLTIQCQVDSQVTMMFWYRQQPGQSLTLIATANQGSEATYESGFVIDKFPISRPNLTFSTLTVSNMSPEDSSIYLCSVEDTTAGVLGAFFGQGTRLTVV.

The table lists this clonotype with many counts. The CDR3 protein is CASSLSPPQGITSGNTIYF. Here the CDR3 DNA reads TGCGCCAGCAGCCTCTCCCCCCCACAGGGGATTACCTCTGGAAACACCATATATTTT. The rearrangement links TRBV4-1 to TRBJ1-3; 7 nucleotides match TRBD1. CDR1 is MGHRA and CDR2 is YSYEKL in the germline V gene. There are 19 residues in the CDR3. Trimming at V came to 4 bases and at J to 0 bases, leaving 15 bases not matched to a gene.

This clonotype was counted ten times or more. The chain links TRBV4-3 to TRBJ2-1; 14 bases agree with TRBD2. The CDR3 sequence is 17 residues long. Germline V lookup: CDR1 LGHNA, CDR2 YSLEER. Trimming at V came to 0 bases and at J to 8 bases, leaving 6 bases not matched to a gene. CDR3 sequence: CASSQDPGTSGSYEQFF. CDR3 coding DNA: TGCGCCAGCAGCCAAGACCCTGGGACTAGCGGGAGCTATGAGCAGTTCTTC.

This clonotype has a count of ten or more. V usage is TRBV20-1 and J usage is TRBJ2-1; D is unclear. This CDR3 has 17 residues. The V gene lost 5 bases and the J gene lost 0 bases, with 20 bases spanning the gap. Germline CDR1 DFQATT, CDR2 SNEGSKA (reference sequence). CDR3 in amino acids: CSAFILFTSSSYNEQFF. DNA for the CDR3: TGCAGTGCTTTTATCCTTTTTACCTCAAGCTCCTACAATGAGCAGTTCTTC.

This clonotype was detected ten times or more. The chain links TRBV6-1 to TRBJ1-1, with unresolved D. CDR3 length: 12 residues. From germline, CDR1 is MNHNS and CDR2 SASEGT. Trimming stripped 1 base from V and 4 bases from J, with 4 bases between. CDR3 nucleotide sequence: TGTGCCAGCAGTGAAGTGGGCACTGAAGCTTTCTTT. Translating it yields CASSEVGTEAFF.

The table lists this clonotype with many counts. The chain carries TRBV20-1 and TRBJ2-1; D is unresolved. CDR3 size: 11 residues. Germline CDR1 DFQATT, CDR2 SNEGSKA (reference sequence). Trimming shortened V by 7 bases and J by 10 bases, and 14 bases separated the two germline ends. CDR3 nucleotide sequence: TGCAGTGAACAGTCACAGAGGGAGCAGTTCTTC. This encodes CSEQSQREQFF.

As to this clonotype: One end of the junction is discordant with germline, which a read error may explain. This chain joins TRBV9 and TRBJ2-7; 11 bases fit TRBD2. Germline CDR1 is SGDLS and CDR2 is YYNGEE. The CDR3 extends over 14 amino acids. The CDR3 loop reads CARSVAGGRGEQYF. CDR3 sequence (DNA): TGTGCCCGCAGCGTAGCGGGGGGGAGAGGGGAGCAGTACTTC.

This clonotype was seen many times. The V and J genes are TRBV24-1 and TRBJ2-1; D gene ambiguous. This CDR3 has 14 amino acids. Between the trimmed V and J ends, which lost 1 base and 0 bases, there was a span of 3 bases. Looked up from germline, CDR1 is KGHDR and CDR2 is SFDVKD. As DNA, the CDR3 is TGTGCCACCAGTGATTTAGACTCCTACAATGAGCAGTTCTTC. Translated: CATSDLDSYNEQFF.

In this sample, this clonotype turned up many times. The rearrangement uses TRBV9 and TRBJ2-2; D is possibly TRBD1 (5 bases). This CDR3 spans 13 amino acids. Trimming left V 3 bases short and J 8 bases short, with 11 bases between. The germline CDR1 and CDR2 sequences are SGDLS and YYNGEE. The CDR3 bases are TGTGCCAGCAGCGCAACAAAGGGGGGGGAGCTGTTTTTT. It translates to CASSATKGGELFF.

The table lists this clonotype with many counts. This rearrangement joins TRBV5-1 to TRBJ1-2; TRBD1 matches at 9 bases. The J segment lost 5 bases and the V segment lost 4 bases, leaving 15 bases of the junction unmatched. Germline V gene data show CDR1 as SGHRS and CDR2 as YFSETQ. CDR3 length: 17 residues. The CDR3: CASSTSVGTGSLYGYTF. CDR3 DNA: TGCGCCAGCAGCACTTCCGTCGGGACAGGGTCTCTGTATGGCTACACCTTC.

At least ten counts were recorded for this clonotype. The gene calls are TRBV6-1 and TRBJ2-7; 7 bases fit TRBD1. CDR1 is MNHNS, CDR2 SASEGT, per germline. This CDR3 region has 15 residues. J gave up 0 bases and V 5 bases, and 7 bases lay outside the gene matches. The CDR3 protein is CASSPSTGLSYEQYF. The CDR3, as DNA: TGTGCCAGCAGTCCGTCGACAGGGCTCTCCTACGAGCAGTACTTC.

CDR3 DNA sequence: TGTGCCAGCAGTCAATTTCAGACCTATGAGCAGTTCTTC. Its protein is CASSQFQTYEQFF. The chain links TRBV11-2 to TRBJ2-1; no firm D call. Per germline, CDR1 SGHAT and CDR2 FQNNGV. Trimming cost V 6 bases and J 8 bases, with 14 bases left between them. CDR3 length equals 13 residues.

The rearrangement uses TRBV9 and TRBJ1-4, with a tentative D call TRBD1 (5 bases). With 1 base removed from V and 8 bases from J, the gap between germline ends came to 18 bases. The CDR3 contains 16 residues. Germline CDR1 is SGDLS and CDR2 is YYNGEE. The CDR3 is CASSVWEGSRVEKLFF. DNA of the CDR3: TGTGCCAGCAGCGTATGGGAGGGGAGCAGGGTGGAAAAACTGTTTTTT.

This sequence joins TRBV29-1 and TRBJ2-5; D is possibly TRBD1 or TRBD2 (5 bases each). CDR1 is SQVTM and CDR2 is ANQGSEA in the germline V gene. CDR3 length: 15 residues. V gave up 0 bases and J gave up 7 bases, with 18 bases separating them. CDR3 sequence reads: CSVEDRAEGSGTQYF. Written as DNA, the CDR3 is TGCAGCGTTGAAGATCGTGCCGAGGGGTCGGGGACCCAGTACTTC.

This clonotype showed up many times. The chain employs TRBV6-5 and TRBJ2-7; D unresolved. The CDR3 consists of 13 residues. V gave up 0 bases and J gave up 2 bases, with 5 bases separating them. Germline V gene lookup returns CDR1 MNHEY and CDR2 SVGAGI. The DNA of the CDR3 is TGTGCCAGCAGTTACTCGCCGACCTACGAGCAGTACTTC. Its protein is CASSYSPTYEQYF.

This clonotype was found many times. This chain joins TRBV4-1 and TRBJ1-2; D may be TRBD1 (6 bases). The CDR3 totals 14 residues. Germline-derived CDR1 and CDR2 are MGHRA and YSYEKL. Trimming cost V 5 bases and J 4 bases, with 14 bases left between them. CDR3 loop: CASSVQGGGYGYTF. CDR3 in DNA: TGCGCCAGCAGCGTACAGGGTGGAGGCTATGGCTACACCTTC.

In this sample, this clonotype turned up many times. This rearrangement joins TRBV6-1 to TRBJ2-2; 13 bases map to TRBD2. Unmatched junction bases numbered 9, after V lost 7 bases and J lost 7 bases. CDR1 and CDR2 (germline): MNHNS, SASEGT. The CDR3 sequence is 16 residues long. CDR3 sequence (DNA): TGTGCCAGCAACCTACTAGCGGGAGGGCGCGGCGGGGAGCTGTTTTTT. Translated, it gives CASNLLAGGRGGELFF.

This clonotype was seen repeatedly, ten times or more. The rearrangement uses TRBV6-1 and TRBJ2-7; 10 positions agree with TRBD1. V trimming: 7 bases; J trimming: 6 bases; junction bases outside the gene matches: 21. The CDR3 is 18 amino acids. Germline V lookup: CDR1 MNHNS, CDR2 SASEGT. The CDR3 DNA follows: TGTGCCAGCACCCCACCCCATCGGGACAGGGGCTCTCCTGGCGAGCAGTACTTC. This gives the protein CASTPPHRDRGSPGEQYF.

This clonotype turned up a few times. This chain uses TRBV20-1 with TRBJ2-1; D remains unclear. Trimming cost V 0 bases and J 5 bases, with 17 bases left between them. This CDR3 spans 16 amino acids. Germline-derived CDR1 and CDR2 are DFQATT and SNEGSKA (reference sequence). CDR3: CSARDPVRTIDNEQFF. The CDR3 DNA reads as TGCAGTGCTAGAGATCCGGTACGAACGATCGACAATGAGCAGTTCTTC.

This clonotype was counted many times. V is TRBV12-3 or TRBV12-4 and J is TRBJ1-2; D is undetermined. V gave up 3 bases and J gave up 10 bases, with 15 bases separating them. This CDR3 region has 13 residues. This chain's CDR3 is CASSFGPRDNYTF. CDR3 nucleotide sequence: TGTGCCAGCAGTTTTGGTCCCCGGGATAACTACACCTTC.

This clonotype was observed many times. The chain recombines TRBV20-1 with TRBJ2-1; D ambiguous. The CDR3 contains 16 residues. Germline CDR1 is DFQATT and CDR2 is SNEGSKA (reference sequence). Trimming took 1 base from V and 1 from J, leaving 14 bases between them. CDR3 protein: CSARVMWLESYNEQFF. For the CDR3, the DNA is TGCAGTGCTAGAGTTATGTGGCTAGAATCCTACAATGAGCAGTTCTTC.

V is TRBV20-1 and J is TRBJ2-3, with TRBD1 matching over 10 bases. V shed 3 bases and J 4 bases; nucleotides not matched to a gene: 4. Germline V lookup: CDR1 DFQATT, CDR2 SNEGSKA (reference sequence). This CDR3 is 14 amino acids long. The CDR3: CSARWDRGSDTQYF. The CDR3 nucleotides are TGCAGTGCTAGGTGGGACAGGGGATCAGATACGCAGTATTTT.

In this sample, this clonotype turned up a few times. This chain joins TRBV7-2 and TRBJ1-5; D is unresolved. The germline gives CDR1 SGHTA, CDR2 FQGNSA. V lost 4 bases, J lost 3 bases, and 13 bases lay in between. The CDR3 loop spans 15 amino acids. CDR3 residues: CASSSGVRHNQPQHF. The CDR3 region has the DNA TGTGCCAGCAGCTCCGGTGTGAGGCACAATCAGCCCCAGCATTTT.

This clonotype has only a few counts. The chain is built from TRBV27 and TRBJ2-2; D remains ambiguous. Germline V CDR1 and CDR2: MNHEY, SMNVEV (reference sequence). The CDR3 extends over 15 amino acids. V was pared by 3 bases and J by 3 bases, with 11 bases between. CDR3 region: CASSFWPGDTGELFF. The CDR3, as DNA: TGTGCCAGCAGTTTTTGGCCGGGCGACACCGGGGAGCTGTTTTTT.

This clonotype appeared many times. The genes are TRBV7-6 and TRBJ1-1, with D possibly being TRBD1 (5 bases). Trimming pared 3 bases from V and 4 bases from J, leaving 15 bases between. Germline-derived CDR1 and CDR2 are SGHVS and FNYEAQ. The CDR3 covers 15 residues. In DNA, the CDR3 is TGTGCCAGCAGCTTCCAAGTAGGGGAGGTCACTGAAGCTTTCTTT. Encoded protein: CASSFQVGEVTEAFF.